The 24 T cell receptor beta chains below come from one sample, sequenced in a study of T-cell reconstitution after alpha-beta-depleted transplantation in children. Unique molecular identifiers were built into the TCRbeta library. One entry per CDR3 protein, called by TCRdb with MiXCR from the PCR reads. The sample has around 400,000 distinct CDR3 sequences; 9.5% to 13% are singletons. The sample in question was PBMCs from the stem cell graft donor, obtained from the stem cell graft. The receptors stem from a human donor who donated a stem cell graft to a child with acute myeloid leukemia.

This clonotype was seen a handful of times. The chain has TRBV6-5 and TRBJ2-7; 13 bases are a match to TRBD2. This CDR3 comprises 16 residues. Germline trimming cut 2 bases from V and 6 bases from J; bases unmatched to any gene: 7. CDR1 is MNHEY, CDR2 SVGAGI, per germline. The CDR3 protein is CASSYDRTSGSREQYF. The CDR3 nucleotides read TGTGCCAGCAGTTACGACCGGACTAGCGGGAGTCGCGAGCAGTACTTC.

This clonotype occurred a few times. The chain couples TRBV12-3 or TRBV12-4 to TRBJ1-1; 7 nucleotides match TRBD1. The V segment lost 6 bases and the J segment 1 base; nucleotides outside the gene matches: 8. The CDR3 runs to 15 residues. CDR3: CASRPQTGKNTEAFF. In nucleotides, the CDR3 is TGTGCCAGCAGGCCCCAGACAGGGAAGAACACTGAAGCTTTCTTT.

The rearrangement links TRBV20-1 to TRBJ2-1; 12 bases are shared with TRBD2. CDR3 length equals 16 residues. J gave up 8 bases and V 3 bases, and 11 bases lay outside the gene matches. Germline values: CDR1 DFQATT, CDR2 SNEGSKA (reference sequence). The CDR3 DNA reads TGCAGTGCTAGCCGGCTAGCGGGGGGGCTCTCTGATGAGCAGTTCTTC. Translated: CSASRLAGGLSDEQFF.

This clonotype was recorded many times. The rearrangement uses TRBV7-2 and TRBJ2-7, with 8 bases lining up with TRBD1. CDR1 and CDR2 from the germline V gene are SGHTA and FQGNSA. J lost 2 bases, V lost 5 bases, and 2 bases had no gene match. CDR3 size: 13 residues. The chain's CDR3 is CASSVGQAYEQYF. The CDR3 DNA reads TGTGCCAGCAGCGTGGGACAGGCCTACGAGCAGTACTTC.

This clonotype was observed a handful of times. This chain joins TRBV5-1 and TRBJ2-1; 9 bases match TRBD1. This CDR3 contains 18 residues. Germline V gene sequence: CDR1 SGHRS, CDR2 YFSETQ. The V gene end was trimmed by 2 bases and the J gene end by 0 bases; junction bases not matched to a gene: 9. The CDR3, as DNA: TGCGCCAGCAGCTTTAGACAGGGGGAGACGAGCTCCTACAATGAGCAGTTCTTC. This codes for CASSFRQGETSSYNEQFF.

This clonotype was observed a handful of times. This chain connects TRBV19 to TRBJ2-2; either TRBD1 or TRBD2 may supply D (5 bases each). Per germline, CDR1 LNHDA and CDR2 SQIVND (reference sequence). Trimming took off 5 bases at V and 5 bases at J, with 12 bases between the two ends. This CDR3 has 14 amino acids. In DNA, the CDR3 is TGTGCCAGTAGTGGAGCTGAGGGGACCGGGGAGCTGTTTTTT. Translated, it gives CASSGAEGTGELFF.

The chain recombines TRBV7-2 with TRBJ2-5; the D is unclear. Germline CDR1 is SGHTA and CDR2 is FQGNSA. The CDR3 has 15 residues. V was shortened by 5 bases and J by 7 bases, with 20 bases between the two germline ends. CDR3 region: CASSPGPHLRWTQYF. The CDR3 DNA reads as TGTGCCAGCAGCCCCGGACCACACTTGAGGTGGACCCAGTACTTC.

Regarding this clonotype: A much more abundant neighbour one base away suggests this may be a read error. The V and J genes are TRBV4-1 and TRBJ2-1, with D perhaps matching TRBD2 (7 bases). The CDR3 is 14 residues long. CDR1 and CDR2 (germline): MGHRA, YSYEKL. Written as DNA, the CDR3 is TGCGCCAGCAGCCTCACAAACCAAGGGGGGGAGCACTTCTTC. Translated: CASSLTNQGGEHFF.

By share of the sample, this clonotype is medium-sized. V and J are TRBV7-9 and TRBJ2-1; no clear D gene. V was clipped by 5 bases and J by 0 bases, with 14 bases between them. CDR3 size: 16 residues. CDR1 is SEHNR and CDR2 is FQNEAQ in the germline V gene (reference sequence). The CDR3 DNA is TGTGCCAGCAGCGCTGCCGACCCGAGCTCCTACAATGAGCAGTTCTTC. Its protein is CASSAADPSSYNEQFF.

This clonotype was counted between two and nine times. The rearrangement joins TRBV6-5 to TRBJ2-5; D may be TRBD1 (6 bases). Trimming pared 2 bases from V and 2 bases from J, leaving 9 bases between. CDR1 and CDR2 from the germline V gene are MNHEY and SVGAGI. The CDR3 is made up of 14 amino acids. The chain's CDR3 is CASSYPGQQETQYF. DNA of the CDR3: TGTGCCAGCAGTTACCCTGGACAGCAAGAGACCCAGTACTTC.

This clonotype appeared a few times. The chain carries TRBV7-8 and TRBJ2-3, with 7 bases that match TRBD2. The junction had 19 bases not matched to a gene; V was cut back by 6 bases and J by 4 bases. In germline, CDR1 is SGHVS, CDR2 FQNEAQ. The CDR3 extends over 18 amino acids. CDR3 sequence (DNA): TGTGCCAGCAGAAGATCGCGGGTTGGCGGGAGAGGCGCAGATACGCAGTATTTT. It codes for CASRRSRVGGRGADTQYF.

This clonotype occurred many times. This chain joins TRBV29-1 and TRBJ1-1, with a possible D match to TRBD1 (5 bases). V lost 4 bases and J lost 3, with 9 bases in between. The CDR3 runs 12 residues. Germline CDR1 and CDR2: SQVTM and ANQGSEA. CDR3 region: CSVAGSYTEAFF. The CDR3 coding sequence is TGCAGCGTTGCAGGGTCTTACACTGAAGCTTTCTTT.

This clonotype was recorded a few times. This rearrangement joins TRBV20-1 to TRBJ2-1; D call uncertain. There are 15 residues in the CDR3. V lost 6 bases to trimming and J lost 3 bases, with 18 bases between them. Per germline, CDR1 DFQATT and CDR2 SNEGSKA (reference sequence). This chain's CDR3 is CSAHATLGFYNEQFF. The CDR3 nucleotides are TGCAGTGCCCACGCGACCCTAGGTTTCTACAATGAGCAGTTCTTC.

This clonotype was detected only a few times. V usage is TRBV12-3 or TRBV12-4 and J usage is TRBJ2-2; 14 bases align to TRBD2. The CDR3 length is 19 residues. With V trimmed by 3 bases and J by 3 bases, 9 bases remained unmatched. The CDR3 reads CASSFPRLAGGIDTGELFF. Written as DNA, the CDR3 is TGTGCCAGCAGTTTTCCCAGACTAGCGGGGGGGATTGACACCGGGGAGCTGTTTTTT.

The rearrangement joins TRBV10-3 to TRBJ2-3; D call uncertain. The CDR3 runs 21 residues. The V and J ends lost 3 bases and 1 base respectively, with 29 bases between them. CDR1 ENHRY and CDR2 SYGVKD come from the germline V gene. CDR3 bases: TGTGCCATCAGTGACAATTCCAAGACACCTTTTTCCCGAGGTGGCACAGATACGCAGTATTTT. It specifies CAISDNSKTPFSRGGTDTQYF.

This clonotype came up a few times. The chain employs TRBV25-1 and TRBJ2-1; D remains ambiguous. V lost 0 bases, J lost 4 bases, and 1 base lay in between. The germline V gene has CDR1 MGHDK and CDR2 SYGVNS. The CDR3 is 12 amino acids. The CDR3 region has the DNA TGTGCCAGCAGTGAATATTACAATGAGCAGTTCTTC. Its protein product is CASSEYYNEQFF. The whole variable domain, remainder taken from reference TRBV25-1 and TRBJ2-1, is EADIYQTPRYLVIGTGKKITLECSQTMGHDKMYWYQQDPGMELHLIHYSYGVNSTEKGDLSSESTVSRIRTEHFPLTLESARPSHTSQYLCASSEYYNEQFFGPGTRLTVL.

This clonotype was detected only once. The gene calls are TRBV5-1 and TRBJ1-1; D is unclear. In germline, CDR1 is SGHRS, CDR2 YFSETQ. The CDR3 contains 15 residues. V lost 4 bases, J lost 1 base, and 14 bases lay in between. This chain's CDR3 is CASSTSRHENTEAFF. CDR3 in DNA: TGCGCCAGCAGCACCTCGAGACACGAGAACACTGAAGCTTTCTTT.

In its sample, this clonotype was seen many times. The chain carries TRBV9 and TRBJ2-4; D gene ambiguous. Trimming pared 0 bases from V and 9 bases from J, leaving 16 bases between. This CDR3 is built from 15 residues. Looked up from germline, CDR1 is SGDLS and CDR2 is YYNGEE. CDR3 residues: CASSVEAKGTLIQYF. In nucleotides, the CDR3 is TGTGCCAGCAGCGTAGAGGCCAAGGGCACTCTCATTCAGTACTTC.

Regarding this clonotype: A much larger clone differs from this one at a single base, so this may be a read error. This chain joins TRBV30 and TRBJ1-1; D remains ambiguous. The CDR3 has 15 amino acids. CDR1 GTSNPN and CDR2 SVGIG come from the germline V gene (reference sequence). V was shortened by 4 bases and J by 0 bases, with 15 bases between the two germline ends. The CDR3 reads CAWKRTENMNTEAFF. In DNA form, the CDR3 reads TGTGCCTGGAAGCGTACAGAAAATATGAACACTGAAGCTTTCTTT.

This clonotype was detected a few times. V is TRBV12-3 or TRBV12-4 and J is TRBJ2-5; 7 nucleotides match TRBD1. CDR3 length: 14 amino acids. J was trimmed by 3 bases and V by 6 bases; bases with no gene match: 7. CDR3 DNA: TGTGCCAGCAGCGAGCACGGGACAGAAGAGACCCAGTACTTC. Amino acid sequence: CASSEHGTEETQYF.

This clonotype came up a few times. The CDR3 region has the DNA TGCGCCAGCAGCCAAGATCTGGGGGCCCTACAGGGGTCGAACACTGAAGCTTTCTTT. Amino acids: CASSQDLGALQGSNTEAFF. The genes are TRBV4-3 and TRBJ1-1; 7 bases match TRBD1. The CDR3 has 19 amino acids. Germline trimming cut 0 bases from V and 1 base from J; bases unmatched to any gene: 14. The germline V gene has CDR1 LGHNA and CDR2 YSLEER.

This clonotype was picked up a small number of times. The rearrangement joins TRBV12-3 or TRBV12-4 to TRBJ2-5; the D gene is possibly TRBD1 (5 bases). The CDR3 spans 14 residues. The ends were cut back, 4 bases at V and 9 bases at J, with 18 bases in the middle. The CDR3 spells CASSSRQSRSAQYF. CDR3 coding DNA: TGTGCCAGCAGTTCCCGACAGAGTAGATCGGCCCAGTACTTC.

Ten or more counts support this clonotype. The V and J genes are TRBV20-1 and TRBJ1-4; maybe TRBD1 (5 bases). This CDR3 is 14 amino acids long. CDR1 is DFQATT and CDR2 is SNEGSKA in the germline V gene (reference sequence). V was shortened by 5 bases and J by 5 bases, with 15 bases between the two germline ends. The CDR3 DNA is TGCAGTGCTCGAAAAGGGACGGGAAATGAAAAACTGTTTTTT. This translates into CSARKGTGNEKLFF.

The DNA of the CDR3 is TGCGCCAGCAGCTTGGGAATAGCGGGAGAAATCACAGATACGCAGTATTTT. Amino acid sequence: CASSLGIAGEITDTQYF. The chain recombines TRBV5-1 with TRBJ2-3; 9 bases align to TRBD2. The germline V gene has CDR1 SGHRS and CDR2 YFSETQ. This CDR3 is built from 17 residues. V gave up 0 bases and J gave up 2 bases; unmatched junction bases: 7.